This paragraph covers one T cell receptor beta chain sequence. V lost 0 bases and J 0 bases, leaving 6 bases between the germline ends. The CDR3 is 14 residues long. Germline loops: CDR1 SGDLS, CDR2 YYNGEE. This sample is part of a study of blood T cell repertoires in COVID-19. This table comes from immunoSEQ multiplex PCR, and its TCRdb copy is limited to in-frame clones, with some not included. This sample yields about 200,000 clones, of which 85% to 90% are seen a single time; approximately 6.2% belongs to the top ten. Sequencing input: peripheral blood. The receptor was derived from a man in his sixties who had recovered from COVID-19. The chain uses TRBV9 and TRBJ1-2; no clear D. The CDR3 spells CASSVGRTNYGYTF. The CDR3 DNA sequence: TGTGCCAGCAGCGTAGGCAGGACTAACTATGGCTACACCTTC. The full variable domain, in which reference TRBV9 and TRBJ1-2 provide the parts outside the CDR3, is DSGVTQTPKHLITATGQRVTLRCSPRSGDLSVYWYQQSLDQGLQFLIQYYNGEERAKGNILERFSAQQFPDLHSELNLSSLELGDSALYFCASSVGRTNYGYTFGSGTRLTVV.